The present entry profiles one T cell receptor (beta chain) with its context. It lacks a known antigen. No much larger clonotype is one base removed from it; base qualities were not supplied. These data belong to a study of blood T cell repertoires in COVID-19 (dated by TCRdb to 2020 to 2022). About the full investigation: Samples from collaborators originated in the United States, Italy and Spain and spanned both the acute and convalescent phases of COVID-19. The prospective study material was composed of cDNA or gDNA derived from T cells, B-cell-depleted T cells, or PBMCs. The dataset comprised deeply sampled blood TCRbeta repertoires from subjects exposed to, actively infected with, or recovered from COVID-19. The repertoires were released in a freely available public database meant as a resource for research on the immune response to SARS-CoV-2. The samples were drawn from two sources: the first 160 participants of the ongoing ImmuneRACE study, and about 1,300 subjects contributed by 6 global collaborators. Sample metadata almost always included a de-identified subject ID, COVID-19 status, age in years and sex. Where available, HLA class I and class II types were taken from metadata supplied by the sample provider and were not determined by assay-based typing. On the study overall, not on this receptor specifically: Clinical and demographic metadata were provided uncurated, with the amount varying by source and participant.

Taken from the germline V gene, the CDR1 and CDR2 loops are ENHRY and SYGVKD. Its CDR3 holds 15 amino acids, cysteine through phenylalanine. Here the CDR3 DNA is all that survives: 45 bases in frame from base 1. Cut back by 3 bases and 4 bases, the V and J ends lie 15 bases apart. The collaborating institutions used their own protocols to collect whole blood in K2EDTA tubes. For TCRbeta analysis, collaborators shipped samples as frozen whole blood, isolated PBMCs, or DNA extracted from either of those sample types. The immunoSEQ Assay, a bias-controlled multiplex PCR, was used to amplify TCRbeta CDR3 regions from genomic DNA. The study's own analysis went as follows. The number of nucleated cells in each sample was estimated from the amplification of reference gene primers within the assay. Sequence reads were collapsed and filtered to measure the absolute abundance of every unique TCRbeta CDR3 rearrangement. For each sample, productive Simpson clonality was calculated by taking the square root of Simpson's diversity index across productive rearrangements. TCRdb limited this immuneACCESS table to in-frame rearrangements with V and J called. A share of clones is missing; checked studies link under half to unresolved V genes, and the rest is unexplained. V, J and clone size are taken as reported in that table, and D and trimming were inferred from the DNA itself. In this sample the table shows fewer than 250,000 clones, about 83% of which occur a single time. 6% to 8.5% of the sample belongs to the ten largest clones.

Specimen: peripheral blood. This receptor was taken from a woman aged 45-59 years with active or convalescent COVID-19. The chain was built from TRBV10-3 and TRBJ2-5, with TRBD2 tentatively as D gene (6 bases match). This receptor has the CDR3 CAISELAAPLETQYF. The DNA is TGTGCCATCAGTGAATTAGCGGCTCCTTTAGAGACCCAGTACTTC.